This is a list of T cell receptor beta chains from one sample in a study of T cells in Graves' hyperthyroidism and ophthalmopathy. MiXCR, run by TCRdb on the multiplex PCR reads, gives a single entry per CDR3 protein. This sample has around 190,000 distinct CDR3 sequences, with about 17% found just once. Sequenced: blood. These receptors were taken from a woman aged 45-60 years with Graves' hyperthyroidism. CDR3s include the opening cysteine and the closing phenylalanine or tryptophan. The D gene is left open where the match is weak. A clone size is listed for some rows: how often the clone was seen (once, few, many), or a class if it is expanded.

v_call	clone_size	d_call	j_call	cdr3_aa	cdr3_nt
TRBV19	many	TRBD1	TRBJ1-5	CASTDRDPREPQHF	TGTGCCAGCACCGACAGGGACCCTAGGGAGCCCCAGCATTTT
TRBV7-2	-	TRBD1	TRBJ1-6	CASSLRQGNSPLHF	TGTGCCAGCAGCTTAAGACAGGGGAATTCACCCCTCCACTTT
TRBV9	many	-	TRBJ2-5	CASSVGSGVPQETQYF	TGTGCCAGCAGCGTAGGGTCAGGGGTCCCCCAAGAGACCCAGTACTTC
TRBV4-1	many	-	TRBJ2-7	CASSQAQEIYEQYF	TGCGCCAGCAGCCAGGCTCAGGAAATCTACGAGCAGTACTTC
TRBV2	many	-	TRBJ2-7	CASSEGDRFSSYEQYF	TGTGCCAGCAGTGAAGGAGACAGGTTCAGCTCCTACGAGCAGTACTTC
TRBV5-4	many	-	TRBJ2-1	CASSRDSSYNEQFF	TGTGCCAGCAGTCGAGACTCGTCCTACAATGAGCAGTTCTTC
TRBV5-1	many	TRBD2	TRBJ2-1	CASSSHPGLAFNEQFF	TGCGCCAGCAGCTCCCATCCGGGACTAGCCTTCAATGAGCAGTTCTTC
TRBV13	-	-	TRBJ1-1	CASSSGQPEAFF	TGTGCCAGCAGCTCCGGACAGCCCGAAGCTTTCTTT
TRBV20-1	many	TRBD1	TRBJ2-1	CSAHSGTVGNEQFF	TGCAGTGCTCACTCCGGGACAGTGGGCAATGAGCAGTTCTTC
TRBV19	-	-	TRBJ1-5	CASSIDGAWGQPQHF	TGTGCCAGTAGTATAGATGGGGCTTGGGGACAGCCCCAGCATTTT
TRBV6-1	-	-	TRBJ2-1	CASRPSWDEQFF	TGTGCCAGCAGGCCTAGCTGGGATGAGCAGTTCTTC
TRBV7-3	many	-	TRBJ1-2	CASSPDSDSSYGYTF	TGTGCCAGCAGCCCAGACTCGGACAGTTCCTATGGCTACACCTTC
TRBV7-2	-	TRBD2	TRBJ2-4	CASSPGTSGGPQYF	TGTGCCAGCAGCCCCGGGACTAGCGGGGGTCCCCAGTACTTC
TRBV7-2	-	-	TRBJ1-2	CASSLRPIGYTF	TGTGCCAGCAGCTTACGGCCTATCGGCTACACCTTC
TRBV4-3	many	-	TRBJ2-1	CASSREASNEQFF	TGCGCCAGCAGCCGCGAAGCAAGCAATGAGCAGTTCTTC
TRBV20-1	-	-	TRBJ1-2	CSARENLSRDGYTF	TGCAGTGCTAGAGAAAACCTATCCAGGGATGGCTACACCTTC
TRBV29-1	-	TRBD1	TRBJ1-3	CSGGQAGDNTIYF	TGCAGCGGTGGACAGGCTGGGGACAACACCATATATTTT
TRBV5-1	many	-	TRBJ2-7	CASSLGGGTSYEQYF	TGCGCCAGCAGCTTGGGTGGGGGGACCTCCTACGAGCAGTACTTC
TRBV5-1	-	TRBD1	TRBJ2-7	CASSQLPGQGSHEQYF	TGCGCCAGCAGCCAACTTCCGGGACAGGGATCCCACGAGCAGTACTTC
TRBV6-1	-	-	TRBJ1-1	CASSYNAGTNTQAFF	TGTGCCAGCAGTTACAATGCAGGGACAAATACCCAAGCTTTCTTT
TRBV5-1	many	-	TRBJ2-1	CASSLGGGEQFF	TGCGCCAGCAGCCTGGGTGGGGGTGAGCAGTTCTTC
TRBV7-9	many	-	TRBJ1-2	CASSLSGGIGYTF	TGTGCCAGCAGCTTAAGCGGGGGGATTGGCTACACCTTC
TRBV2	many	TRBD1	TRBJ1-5	CASGTGSNQPQHF	TGTGCCAGCGGGACAGGGAGCAATCAGCCCCAGCATTTT
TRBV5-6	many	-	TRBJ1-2	CASSLGAGHGYTF	TGTGCCAGCAGCCTGGGGGCTGGCCATGGCTACACCTTC
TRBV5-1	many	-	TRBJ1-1	CASSLTPVTNTEAFF	TGCGCCAGCAGCCTTACCCCAGTGACGAACACTGAAGCTTTCTTT
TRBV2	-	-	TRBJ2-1	CASSKSGTSLNEQFF	TGTGCCAGCAGTAAGTCCGGGACCAGCCTTAATGAGCAGTTCTTC
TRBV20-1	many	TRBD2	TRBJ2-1	CRAGIAGGLYNEQFF	TGCAGGGCGGGGATAGCGGGGGGGTTATACAATGAGCAGTTCTTC
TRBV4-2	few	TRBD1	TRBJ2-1	CASSSRDRGNNEQFF	TGTGCCAGCAGCTCCCGGGACAGGGGGAACAATGAGCAGTTCTTC
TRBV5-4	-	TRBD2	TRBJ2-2	CASSHLAGSSGTGELFF	TGTGCCAGCAGTCACCTAGCGGGGAGCTCAGGCACCGGGGAGCTGTTTTTT
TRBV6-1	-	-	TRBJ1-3	CASSEALVGVSGNTIYF	TGTGCCAGCAGTGAAGCGCTTGTCGGAGTCTCTGGAAACACCATATATTTT
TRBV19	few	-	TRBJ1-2	CASSWGLPNYGYTF	TGTGCCAGTAGCTGGGGGCTCCCTAACTATGGCTACACCTTC
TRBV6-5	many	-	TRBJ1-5	CASSYSFDQPQHF	TGTGCCAGCAGTTACTCGTTCGATCAGCCCCAGCATTTT
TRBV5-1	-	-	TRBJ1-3	CASSSTGMAGNTIYF	TGCGCCAGCAGCTCCACAGGGATGGCTGGAAACACCATATATTTT
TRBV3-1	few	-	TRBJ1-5	CASSQAGGSQPQHF	TGTGCCAGCAGCCAAGCCGGAGGGAGTCAGCCCCAGCATTTT
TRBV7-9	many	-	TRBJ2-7	CASSLVVLRDPGNSTYEQYF	TGTGCCAGCAGCTTAGTAGTCCTCCGGGACCCCGGGAATTCTACCTACGAGCAGTACTTC
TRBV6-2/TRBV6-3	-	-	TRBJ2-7	CASRQTSQHEQYF	TGTGCCAGCAGGCAGACTAGTCAACACGAGCAGTACTTC
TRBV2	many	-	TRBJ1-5	CASTGTANQPQHF	TGTGCCAGCACCGGGACGGCGAATCAGCCCCAGCATTTT
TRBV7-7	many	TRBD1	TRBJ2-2	CASSRGQGAYTGELFF	TGTGCTAGCAGCCGGGGACAGGGGGCTTACACCGGGGAGCTGTTTTTT
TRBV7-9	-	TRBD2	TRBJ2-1	CASSEGLALEQFF	TGTGCCAGCAGCGAGGGACTAGCCCTTGAGCAGTTCTTC